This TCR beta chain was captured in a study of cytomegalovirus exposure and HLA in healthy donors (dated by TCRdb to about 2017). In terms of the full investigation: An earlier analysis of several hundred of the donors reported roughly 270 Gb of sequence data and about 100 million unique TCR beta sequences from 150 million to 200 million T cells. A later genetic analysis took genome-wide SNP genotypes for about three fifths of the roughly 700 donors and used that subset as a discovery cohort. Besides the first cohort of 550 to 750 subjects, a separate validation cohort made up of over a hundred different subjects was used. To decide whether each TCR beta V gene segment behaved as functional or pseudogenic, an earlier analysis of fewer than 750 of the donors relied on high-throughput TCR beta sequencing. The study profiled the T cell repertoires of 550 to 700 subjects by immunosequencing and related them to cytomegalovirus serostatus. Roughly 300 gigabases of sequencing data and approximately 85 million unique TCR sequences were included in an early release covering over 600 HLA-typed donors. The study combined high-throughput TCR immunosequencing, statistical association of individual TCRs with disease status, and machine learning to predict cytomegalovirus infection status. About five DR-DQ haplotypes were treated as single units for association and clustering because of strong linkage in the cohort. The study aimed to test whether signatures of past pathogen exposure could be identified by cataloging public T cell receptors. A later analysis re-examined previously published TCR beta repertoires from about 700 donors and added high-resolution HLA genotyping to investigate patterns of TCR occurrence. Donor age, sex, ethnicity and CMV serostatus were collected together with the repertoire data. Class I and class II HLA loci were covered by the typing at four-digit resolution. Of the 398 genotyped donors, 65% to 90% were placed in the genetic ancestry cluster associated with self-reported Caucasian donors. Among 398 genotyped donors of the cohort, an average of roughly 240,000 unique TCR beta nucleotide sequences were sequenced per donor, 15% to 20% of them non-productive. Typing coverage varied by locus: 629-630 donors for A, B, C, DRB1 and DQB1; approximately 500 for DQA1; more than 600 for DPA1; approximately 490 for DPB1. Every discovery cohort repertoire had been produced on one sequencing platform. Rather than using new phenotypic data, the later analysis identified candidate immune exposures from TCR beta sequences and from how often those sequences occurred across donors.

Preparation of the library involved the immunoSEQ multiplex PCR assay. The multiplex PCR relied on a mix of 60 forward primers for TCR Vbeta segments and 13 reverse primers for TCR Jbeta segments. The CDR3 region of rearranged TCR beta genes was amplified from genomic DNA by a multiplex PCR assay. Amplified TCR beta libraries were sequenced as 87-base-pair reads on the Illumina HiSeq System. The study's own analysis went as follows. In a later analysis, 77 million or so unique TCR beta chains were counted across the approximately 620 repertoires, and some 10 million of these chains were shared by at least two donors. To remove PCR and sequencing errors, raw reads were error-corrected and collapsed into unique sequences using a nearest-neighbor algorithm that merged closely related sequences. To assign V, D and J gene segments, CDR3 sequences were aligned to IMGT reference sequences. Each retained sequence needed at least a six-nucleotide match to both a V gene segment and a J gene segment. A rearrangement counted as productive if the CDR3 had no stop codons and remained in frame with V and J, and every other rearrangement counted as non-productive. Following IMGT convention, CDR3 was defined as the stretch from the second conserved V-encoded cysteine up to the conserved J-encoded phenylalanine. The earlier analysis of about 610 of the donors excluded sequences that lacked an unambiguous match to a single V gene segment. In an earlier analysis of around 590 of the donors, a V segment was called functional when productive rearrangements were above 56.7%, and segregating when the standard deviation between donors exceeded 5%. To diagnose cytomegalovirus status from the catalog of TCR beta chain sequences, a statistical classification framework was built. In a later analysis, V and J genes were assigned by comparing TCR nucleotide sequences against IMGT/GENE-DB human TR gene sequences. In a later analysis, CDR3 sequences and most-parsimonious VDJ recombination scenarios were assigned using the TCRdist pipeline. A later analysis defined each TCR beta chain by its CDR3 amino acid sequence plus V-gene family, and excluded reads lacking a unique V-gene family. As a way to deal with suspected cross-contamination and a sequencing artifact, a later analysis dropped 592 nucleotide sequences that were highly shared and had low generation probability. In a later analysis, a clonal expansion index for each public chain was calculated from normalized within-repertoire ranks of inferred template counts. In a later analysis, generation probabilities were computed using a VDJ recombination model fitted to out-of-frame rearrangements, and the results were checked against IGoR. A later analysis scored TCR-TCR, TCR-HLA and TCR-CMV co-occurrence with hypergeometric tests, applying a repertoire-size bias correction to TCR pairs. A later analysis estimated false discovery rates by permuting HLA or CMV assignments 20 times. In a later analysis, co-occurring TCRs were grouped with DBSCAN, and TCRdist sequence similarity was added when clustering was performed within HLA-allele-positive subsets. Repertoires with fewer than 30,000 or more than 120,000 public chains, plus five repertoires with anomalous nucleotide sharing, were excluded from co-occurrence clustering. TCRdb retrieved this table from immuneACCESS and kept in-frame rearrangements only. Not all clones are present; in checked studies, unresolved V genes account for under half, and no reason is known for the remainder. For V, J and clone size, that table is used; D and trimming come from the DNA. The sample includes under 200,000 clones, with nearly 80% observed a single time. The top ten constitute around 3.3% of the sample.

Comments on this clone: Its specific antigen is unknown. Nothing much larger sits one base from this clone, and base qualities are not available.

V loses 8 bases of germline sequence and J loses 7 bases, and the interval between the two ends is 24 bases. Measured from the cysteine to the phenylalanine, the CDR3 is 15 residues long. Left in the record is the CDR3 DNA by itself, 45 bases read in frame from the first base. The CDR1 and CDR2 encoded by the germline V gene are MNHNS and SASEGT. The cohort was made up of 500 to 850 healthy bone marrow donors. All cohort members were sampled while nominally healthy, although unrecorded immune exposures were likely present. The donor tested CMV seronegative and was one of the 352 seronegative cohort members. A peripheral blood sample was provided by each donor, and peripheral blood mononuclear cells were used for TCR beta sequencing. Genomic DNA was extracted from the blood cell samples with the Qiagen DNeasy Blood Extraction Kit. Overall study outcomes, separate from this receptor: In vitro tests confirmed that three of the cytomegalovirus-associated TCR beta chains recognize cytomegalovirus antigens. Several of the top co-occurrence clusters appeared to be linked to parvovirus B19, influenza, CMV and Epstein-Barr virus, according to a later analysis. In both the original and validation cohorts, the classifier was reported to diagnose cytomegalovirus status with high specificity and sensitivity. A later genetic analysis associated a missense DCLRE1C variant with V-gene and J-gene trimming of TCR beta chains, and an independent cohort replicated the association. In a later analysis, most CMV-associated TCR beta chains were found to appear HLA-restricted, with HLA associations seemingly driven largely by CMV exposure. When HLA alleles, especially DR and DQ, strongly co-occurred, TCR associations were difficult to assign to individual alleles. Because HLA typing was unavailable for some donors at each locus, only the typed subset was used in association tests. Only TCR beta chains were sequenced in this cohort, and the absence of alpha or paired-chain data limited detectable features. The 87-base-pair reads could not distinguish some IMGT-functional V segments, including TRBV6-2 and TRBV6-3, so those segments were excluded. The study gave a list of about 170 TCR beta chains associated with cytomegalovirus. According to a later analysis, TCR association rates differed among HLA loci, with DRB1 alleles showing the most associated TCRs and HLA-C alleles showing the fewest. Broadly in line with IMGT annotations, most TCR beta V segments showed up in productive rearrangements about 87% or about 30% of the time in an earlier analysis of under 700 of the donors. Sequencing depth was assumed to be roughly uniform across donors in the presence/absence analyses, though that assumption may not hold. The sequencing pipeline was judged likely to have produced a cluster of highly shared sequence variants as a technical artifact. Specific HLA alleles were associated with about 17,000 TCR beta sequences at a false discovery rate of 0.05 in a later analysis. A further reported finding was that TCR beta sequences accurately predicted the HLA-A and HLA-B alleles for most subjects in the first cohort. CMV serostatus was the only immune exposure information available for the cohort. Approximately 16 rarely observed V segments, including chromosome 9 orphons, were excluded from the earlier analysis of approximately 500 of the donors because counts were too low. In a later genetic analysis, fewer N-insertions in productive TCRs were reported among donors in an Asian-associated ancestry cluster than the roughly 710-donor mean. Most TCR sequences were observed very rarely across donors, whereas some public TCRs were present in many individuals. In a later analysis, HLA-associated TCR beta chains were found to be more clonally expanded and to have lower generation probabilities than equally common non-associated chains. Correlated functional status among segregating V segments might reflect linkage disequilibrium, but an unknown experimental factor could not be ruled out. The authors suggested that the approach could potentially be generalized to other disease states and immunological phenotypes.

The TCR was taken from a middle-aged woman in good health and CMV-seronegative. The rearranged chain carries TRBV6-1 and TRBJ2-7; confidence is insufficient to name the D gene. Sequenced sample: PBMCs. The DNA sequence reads TGTGCCAGCCGAGTGCCACAGAGAGTAACGTCGGAGCAGTACTTC. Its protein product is CASRVPQRVTSEQYF.